The T cell receptor beta chain described here comes from a study of blood T cell repertoires in COVID-19. As for the study in general: From T cells, B-cell-depleted T cells, or PBMCs came the material, which was cDNA or gDNA.

Trimming pared 3 bases from V and 3 bases from J, leaving 12 bases between. The germline CDR1 and CDR2 sequences are LNHDA and SQIVND (reference sequence). This CDR3 comprises 14 residues. Original processing notes: Estimated nucleated cell counts came from reference gene primer amplification. Only in-frame clones appear in the TCRdb table, and some are missing; sequencing was by immunoSEQ multiplex PCR. That table furnishes V, J and clone size, whereas the DNA furnished D and trimming. Among some 340,000 clones listed, 80% to 90% were seen once. J is TRBJ2-7 and V is TRBV19, with a weak D call TRBD2 (6 bases). Material: peripheral blood. This sequence originates from a man younger than 45 with active or convalescent COVID-19. The CDR3 reads CASSMAPGLYEQYF. The DNA of the CDR3 is TGTGCCAGTAGTATGGCTCCGGGACTCTACGAGCAGTACTTC. The variable domain in full, with the rest retrieved from reference TRBV19 and TRBJ2-7, is DGGITQSPKYLFRKEGQNVTLSCEQNLNHDAMYWYRQDPGQGLRLIYYSQIVNDFQKGDIAEGYSVSREKKESFPLTVTSAQKNPTAFYLCASSMAPGLYEQYFGPGTRLTVT.